A single sample is the source of the 4 T cell receptor beta chains below, sequenced in a study of shared clonotypes between healthy human individuals. Naivety among CD8 cells was defined by CD45RO negativity and positive CCR7 selection, thereby excluding terminally differentiated effector memory CD45RA+ cells. Sequencing was performed with immunoSEQ multiplex PCR; in TCRdb, only in-frame clones are kept and a portion is missing. Among about 680,000 clones listed, around 90% were seen once. Sequences were obtained from naive CD8+ T cells sorted from blood. Receptors originate from a young man in good health.

The chain recombines TRBV29-1 with TRBJ1-2; D unclear. Germline V gene lookup returns CDR1 SQVTM and CDR2 ANQGSEA. V was pared by 0 bases and J by 2 bases, with 4 bases between. This CDR3 comprises 12 residues. CDR3 residues: CSVEEGNYGYTF. The CDR3 coding sequence is TGCAGCGTTGAAGAGGGAAACTATGGCTACACCTTC.

The chain has TRBV2 and TRBJ1-1, with D unresolved. Looked up from germline, CDR1 is SNHLY and CDR2 is FYNNEI. Trimming cost V 5 bases and J 7 bases, with 20 bases left between them. This CDR3 region has 15 residues. The CDR3 spells CASSSNIGFRDEAFF. The CDR3 nucleotides read TGTGCCAGCAGTAGTAACATTGGCTTCCGAGATGAAGCTTTCTTT.

This chain connects TRBV7-6 to TRBJ2-5; the D gene is possibly TRBD1 (5 bases). Between the trimmed V and J ends, which lost 2 bases and 3 bases, there was a span of 16 bases. The germline V gene encodes CDR1 SGHVS and CDR2 FNYEAQ. The CDR3 is made up of 16 amino acids. The CDR3 DNA follows: TGTGCCAGCAGCTTATATGAAAAGCCCAGGGAAGAGACCCAGTACTTC. Translated, it gives CASSLYEKPREETQYF.

V is TRBV4-1 and J is TRBJ2-1; no reliable D call. The V gene's germline CDR1 is MGHRA and CDR2 YSYEKL. The CDR3 sequence is 14 residues long. V was clipped by 0 bases and J by 9 bases, with 12 bases between them. The CDR3 reads CASSQDDPRPEQFF. CDR3 bases: TGCGCCAGCAGCCAAGATGATCCCCGGCCTGAGCAGTTCTTC.